This T cell receptor beta chain comes out of a study of blood T cell repertoires in COVID-19. This clone was detected only a few times. Authors' data handling: Researchers report that nucleated cell counts were estimated from reference gene primer amplification. Libraries were prepared by immunoSEQ multiplex PCR; TCRdb keeps only in-frame clonotypes and omits some of them. That table is the source of V, J and clone size, and D and trimming were worked out from the DNA. The table records about 300,000 clones, roughly 84% of them present only once. The sequence came from a human donor with COVID-19, enrolled during active disease. The donor label of this sample is uncertain. The sequenced sample consisted of peripheral blood.

The DNA for the CDR3 is TGCGCCAGCAGTGTGGGAGGGGTAGGCAATTCACCCCTCCACTTT. Translating gives CASSVGGVGNSPLHF. The chain joins TRBV10-2 to TRBJ1-6, with D tentatively TRBD1 (5 bases). Deletions cut 4 bases from V and 7 bases from J, with 14 bases between. The germline V gene encodes CDR1 WSHSY and CDR2 SAAADI. CDR3 length: 15 residues.